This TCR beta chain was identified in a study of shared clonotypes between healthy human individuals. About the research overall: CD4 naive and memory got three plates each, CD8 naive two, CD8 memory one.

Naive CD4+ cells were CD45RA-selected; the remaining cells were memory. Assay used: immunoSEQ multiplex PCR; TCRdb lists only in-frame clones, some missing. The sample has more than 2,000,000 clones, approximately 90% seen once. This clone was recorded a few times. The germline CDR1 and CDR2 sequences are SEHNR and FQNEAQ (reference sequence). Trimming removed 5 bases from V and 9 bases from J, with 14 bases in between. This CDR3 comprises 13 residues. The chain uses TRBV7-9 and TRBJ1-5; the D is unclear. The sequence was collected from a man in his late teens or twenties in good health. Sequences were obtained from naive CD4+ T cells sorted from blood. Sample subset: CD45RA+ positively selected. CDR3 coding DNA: TGTGCCAGCAGCCCGCACCCGAGGGCGCCCCAGCATTTT. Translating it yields CASSPHPRAPQHF.